This TCR beta chain was documented in a study of T cell changes during pregnancy in multiple sclerosis. Profiling relied on immunoSEQ multiplex PCR, and the TCRdb table lists in-frame clones only, not all of them. The table includes 60,000 to 80,000 clones, approximately 86% detected once. This receptor was taken from a female donor with multiple sclerosis, enrolled in a pregnancy study. Material: peripheral blood, obtained before pregnancy.

The CDR3 sequence is CASSDSETGSGYTF. The CDR3 nucleotides are TGTGCCAGCAGTGACTCGGAGACAGGGAGTGGCTACACCTTC. The chain is built from TRBV6-4 and TRBJ1-2, with 7 bases identical to TRBD1. Trimming took 0 bases from V and 7 from J; bases not matched to a gene: 5. The CDR3 has 14 residues. Looked up from germline, CDR1 is MRHNA and CDR2 is SNTAGT.